This TCR beta chain was found in a study of cytomegalovirus exposure and HLA in healthy donors. Study at large: From donors who were HLA-typed, an early data release held approximately 91 million unique TCRs. The study placed 80% to 85% of its 350 to 400 genotyped donors in the Caucasian-associated ancestry cluster. Regarding the study as a whole: The authors enumerated some 170 TCR beta chains as linked to cytomegalovirus. Later, an analysis found that common viral pathogens appeared to be linked with several of the most significant clusters.

Germline lookup yields CDR1 ENHRY and CDR2 SYGVKD. The CDR3 runs 14 residues. The V segment lost 11 bases and the J segment 7 bases; nucleotides outside the gene matches: 14. PCR primers comprised 60 Vbeta and 13 Jbeta primers. The method was immunoSEQ multiplex PCR; TCRdb's version includes in-frame clones alone and lacks a portion of them. The sample holds approximately 110,000 clones, roughly 15% seen once. Worth noting for this clone: Antigen specificity is unknown.

The source material was PBMCs. The clonotype was recovered from a female donor in good health and CMV-seronegative. The V gene is TRBV10-3, the J gene TRBJ2-7; TRBD2 matches at 10 bases. The chain's CDR3 is CAASSGLAVQEQYF. CDR3 coding DNA: TGTGCCGCCTCCTCAGGACTAGCGGTCCAAGAGCAGTACTTC.